This entry describes one TCR beta chain. This entry is derived from a study of blood T cells in healthy people across ages. Trimming pared 2 bases from V and 3 bases from J, leaving 14 bases between. Germline-derived CDR1 and CDR2 are SGHRS and YFSETQ. The length of the CDR3 is 16 residues. Primed by a sample-barcoded 5' primer and a J-beta primer mix, a second PCR proceeded for roughly 7 to 12 cycles. TCRdb recomputed calls from the 5' RACE reads with MiXCR, one row per CDR3 protein. Among hundreds of thousands of distinct CDR3 sequences listed, roughly 24% were seen once. The same sample was also used in a study of T cells of mothers and their children. From that second work: Mothers gave over 10 million TCR beta CDR3 reads each, and children several million each.

The sequencing sample was made of blood. The TCR comes from a boy between 10 and 17 years old in good health. The rearrangement links TRBV5-1 to TRBJ1-4, with a weak D call TRBD1 (6 bases). CDR3: CASSFGQRAANEKLFF. As DNA, the CDR3 is TGCGCCAGCAGCTTCGGACAGAGGGCAGCTAATGAAAAACTGTTTTTT.